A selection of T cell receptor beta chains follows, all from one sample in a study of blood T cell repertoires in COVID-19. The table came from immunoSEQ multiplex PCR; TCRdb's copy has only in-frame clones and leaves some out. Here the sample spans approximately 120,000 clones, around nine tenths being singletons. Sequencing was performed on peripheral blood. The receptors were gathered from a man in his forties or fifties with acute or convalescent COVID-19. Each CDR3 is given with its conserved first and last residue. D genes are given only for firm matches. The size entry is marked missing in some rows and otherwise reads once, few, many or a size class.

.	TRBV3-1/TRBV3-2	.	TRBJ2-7	CASSQGVYEQYF	TGTGCCAGCAGCCAGGGAGTCTACGAGCAGTACTTC
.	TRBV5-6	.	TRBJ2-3	CASSLVRAASTDTQYF	TGTGCCAGCAGCTTGGTTAGAGCGGCTAGCACAGATACGCAGTATTTT
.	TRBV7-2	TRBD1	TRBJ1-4	CASSDTGAEKLFF	TGTGCCAGCAGCGATACAGGGGCGGAAAAACTGTTTTTT
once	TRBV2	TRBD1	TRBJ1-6	CASRRDSTLRTPLHF	TGTGCCAGCCGCCGGGACAGTACCCTTAGGACACCCCTCCACTTT
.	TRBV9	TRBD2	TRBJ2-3	CASSPGGLAGDTQYF	TGTGCCAGCAGCCCAGGGGGACTAGCGGGAGATACGCAGTATTTT
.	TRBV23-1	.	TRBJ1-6	CASSLEGGDSPLHF	TGCGCCAGCAGCCTCGAGGGAGGGGATTCACCCCTCCACTTT
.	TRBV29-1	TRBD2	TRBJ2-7	CSVEDQLAGGEQYF	TGCAGCGTTGAAGATCAGCTAGCGGGAGGCGAGCAGTACTTC
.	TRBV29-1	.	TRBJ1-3	CSGFRGNTIYF	TGCAGCGGTTTCCGGGGAAACACCATATATTTT
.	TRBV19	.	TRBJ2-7	CASSLPQGLGEQYF	TGTGCCAGTAGTCTGCCACAGGGCCTAGGGGAGCAGTACTTC
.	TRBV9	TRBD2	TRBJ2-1	CASSVGLAENEQFF	TGTGCCAGCAGCGTAGGACTAGCGGAGAATGAGCAGTTCTTC
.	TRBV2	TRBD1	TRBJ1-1	CASSELETGSEAFF	TGTGCCAGCAGTGAACTTGAGACAGGGTCTGAAGCTTTCTTT
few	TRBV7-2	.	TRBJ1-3	CASSPWPQGIAGNTIYF	TGTGCCAGCAGCCCATGGCCCCAGGGCATAGCAGGAAACACCATATATTTT
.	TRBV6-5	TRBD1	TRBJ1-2	CASIRTGGNYGYTF	TGTGCCAGCATCCGGACAGGGGGCAACTATGGCTACACCTTC
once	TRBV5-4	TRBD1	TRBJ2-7	CASSKDRGFIYEQYF	TGTGCCAGCAGCAAGGACAGGGGATTTATTTACGAGCAGTACTTC
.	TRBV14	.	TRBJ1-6	CASSQELSRRGNSPLHF	TGTGCCAGCAGCCAAGAACTTTCGAGGCGGGGAAATTCACCCCTCCACTTT
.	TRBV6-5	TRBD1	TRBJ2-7	CASRPHRGPYEQYF	TGTGCCAGCAGGCCACACAGGGGGCCCTACGAGCAGTACTTC
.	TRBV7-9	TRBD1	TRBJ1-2	CASSLLQGNNYGYTF	TGTGCCAGCAGCTTATTACAGGGGAACAACTATGGCTACACCTTC
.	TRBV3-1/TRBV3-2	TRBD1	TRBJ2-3	CASSRLRKGASTDTQYF	TGTGCCAGCAGCCGATTAAGGAAGGGGGCTAGCACAGATACGCAGTATTTT
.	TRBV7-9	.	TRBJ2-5	CASSLPTPAGQETQYF	TGTGCCAGCAGCTTACCAACCCCGGCGGGCCAAGAGACCCAGTACTTC
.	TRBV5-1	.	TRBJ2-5	CASKREETQYF	TGCGCCAGCAAACGGGAAGAGACCCAGTACTTC
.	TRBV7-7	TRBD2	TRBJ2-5	CASSQGPGTKQETQYF	TGTGCCAGCAGCCAGGGCCCCGGGACTAAACAAGAGACCCAGTACTTC
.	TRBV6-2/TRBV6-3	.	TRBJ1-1	CASSPGPGYTEAFF	TGTGCCAGCAGCCCGGGTCCAGGTTACACTGAAGCTTTCTTT
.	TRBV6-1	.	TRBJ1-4	CASSEPGRAEEKLFF	TGTGCCAGCAGTGAGCCCGGGCGGGCTGAGGAAAAACTGTTTTTT
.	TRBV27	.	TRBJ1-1	CASSPAAANTEAFF	TGTGCCAGCAGTCCAGCGGCGGCGAACACTGAAGCTTTCTTT
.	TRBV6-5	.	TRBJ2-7	CASSATVGYEQYF	TGTGCCAGCAGCGCGACAGTAGGCTACGAGCAGTACTTC
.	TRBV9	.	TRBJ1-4	CASSENGGTNEKLFF	TGTGCCAGCAGCGAAAACGGAGGGACTAATGAAAAACTGTTTTTT
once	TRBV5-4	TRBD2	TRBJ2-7	CASSSGLAGPSNEQYF	TGTGCCAGCAGCTCGGGACTAGCGGGGCCCTCGAACGAGCAGTACTTC
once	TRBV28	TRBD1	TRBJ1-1	CASSRTGGSWGTEAFF	TGTGCCAGCAGTAGGACAGGGGGCAGTTGGGGAACTGAAGCTTTCTTT
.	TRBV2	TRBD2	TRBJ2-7	CASSWTSGGEYF	TGTGCCAGCAGCTGGACCAGCGGGGGCGAGTACTTC
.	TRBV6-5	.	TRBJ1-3	CASSYSAGSGNTIYF	TGTGCCAGCAGTTACTCGGCAGGCTCTGGAAACACCATATATTTT
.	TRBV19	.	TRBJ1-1	CASSIRGGNTEAFF	TGTGCCAGTAGTATCCGAGGAGGCAACACTGAAGCTTTCTTT
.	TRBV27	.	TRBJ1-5	CASSSRLGNQPQHF	TGTGCCAGCAGTTCAAGACTAGGTAATCAGCCCCAGCATTTT
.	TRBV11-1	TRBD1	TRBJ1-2	CASSARRTGGGSYTF	TGTGCCAGCAGTGCAAGACGGACAGGGGGTGGAAGCTACACCTTC
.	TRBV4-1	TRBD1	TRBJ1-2	CASSQEATGTGGVGSYTF	TGCGCCAGCAGCCAGGAGGCCACCGGGACAGGTGGAGTGGGGAGCTACACCTTC
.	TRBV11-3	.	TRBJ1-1	CASSLRGDRPDAEAFF	TGTGCCAGCAGCTTACGCGGAGACAGACCTGACGCTGAAGCTTTCTTT
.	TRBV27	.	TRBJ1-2	CASSLAGLGYGYTF	TGTGCCAGCAGTTTAGCAGGGCTAGGCTATGGCTACACCTTC
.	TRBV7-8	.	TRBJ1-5	CASSLAQVQPQHF	TGTGCCAGCAGCTTAGCGCAGGTCCAGCCCCAGCATTTT